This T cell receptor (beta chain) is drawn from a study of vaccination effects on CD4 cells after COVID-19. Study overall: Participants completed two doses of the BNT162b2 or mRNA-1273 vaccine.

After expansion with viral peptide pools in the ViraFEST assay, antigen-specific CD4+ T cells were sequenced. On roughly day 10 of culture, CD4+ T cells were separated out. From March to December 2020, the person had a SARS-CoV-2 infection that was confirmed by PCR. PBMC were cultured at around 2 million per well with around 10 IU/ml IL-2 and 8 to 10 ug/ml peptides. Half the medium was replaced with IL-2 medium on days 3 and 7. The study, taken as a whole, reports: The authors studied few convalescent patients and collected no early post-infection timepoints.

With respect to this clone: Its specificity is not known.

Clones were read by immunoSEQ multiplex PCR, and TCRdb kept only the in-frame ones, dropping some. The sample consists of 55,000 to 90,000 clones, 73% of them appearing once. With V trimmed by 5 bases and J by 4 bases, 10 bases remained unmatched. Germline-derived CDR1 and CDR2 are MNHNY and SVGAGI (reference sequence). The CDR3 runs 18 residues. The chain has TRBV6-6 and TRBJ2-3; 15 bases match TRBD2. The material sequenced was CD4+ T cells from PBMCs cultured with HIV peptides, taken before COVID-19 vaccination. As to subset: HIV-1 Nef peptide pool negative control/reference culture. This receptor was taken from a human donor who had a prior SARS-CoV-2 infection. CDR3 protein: CASSRTSGGAGVADTQYF. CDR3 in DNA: TGTGCCAGCAGTCGGACTAGCGGGGGGGCCGGGGTGGCAGATACGCAGTATTTT.